This T cell receptor beta chain derives from a study of T cell repertoires in cytomegalovirus infection. About the study: It was the public TCR beta signatures that indicated both CMV infection and matching HLA type.

This clonotype was seen a few times. What it recognizes is unknown. V shed 8 bases and J shed 4 bases, with 14 bases lying between them. The length of the CDR3 is 13 residues. Germline CDR1 reads SEHNR; CDR2 reads FQNEAQ (reference sequence). Each CDR3 protein gets one entry after TCRdb re-called the reads with MiXCR. Of approximately 220,000 distinct CDR3 sequences detected, about 39% appear once; the ten largest clones hold roughly three fifths. The origin of this receptor is a human donor in good health (CMV status not recorded). Some clones in this sample may be carry-over from other donors' samples. Sequencing used CD8+ T cells from cultured PBMCs, obtained from culture after CMV antigen stimulation. The chain recombines TRBV7-9 with TRBJ1-2, with a possible D match to TRBD1 (6 bases). CDR3 amino acids: CASYSLDSYGYTF. The CDR3 coding sequence is TGTGCCAGCTACTCCCTGGACAGCTATGGCTACACCTTC.